Below are 21 T cell receptor beta chains sequenced from a single sample in a study of Ad26.COV2.S vaccination and SARS-CoV-2 variants. Regarding treatment: some 19 received Ad26.COV2.S at low or high dose, single or two shots; 5 received placebo; per-sample allocation not given. On day 63 after the first injection, vaccine and placebo recipients gave samples. The assay was immunoSEQ multiplex PCR, and TCRdb's table has in-frame clones only and misses some. The table shows 300,000 to 500,000 clones, with more than 85% occurring only once. The specimen comprised peripheral blood, sampled in a trial of Ad26.COV2.S vaccine versus placebo. All receptors come from a person between 18 and 65 years old who received the Ad26.COV2.S COVID-19 vaccine or a placebo.

This chain uses TRBV6-2 or TRBV6-3 with TRBJ1-2; D gene ambiguous. CDR1 and CDR2 from the germline V gene are MNHEY and SVGEGT. The CDR3 is 12 residues long. The ends were cut back, 5 bases at V and 4 bases at J, with 8 bases in the middle. The CDR3 loop is CASSIELYGYTF. The DNA for the CDR3 is TGTGCCAGCAGTATTGAGCTCTATGGCTACACCTTC.

This clone was picked up one time. The chain is built from TRBV3-1 (or the pseudogene TRBV3-2) and TRBJ2-7, with 11 positions matching TRBD2. Germline loops: CDR1 LGHDT, CDR2 YNNKEL (reference sequence). The CDR3 has 15 residues. The trim removed 4 bases at V and 7 bases at J, leaving 9 bases unmatched. CDR3 amino acids: CASSPHSGGAWEQYF. The CDR3 bases are TGTGCCAGCAGCCCCCATAGCGGGGGGGCTTGGGAGCAGTACTTC.

The chain joins TRBV15 to TRBJ1-3; D is undetermined. This CDR3 has 19 residues. V gave up 2 bases and J gave up 2 bases, with 22 bases separating them. Germline lookup yields CDR1 LNHNV and CDR2 YYDKDF (reference sequence). The CDR3 region is CATSRPSDMFTETGNTIYF. CDR3 in DNA: TGTGCCACCAGCAGACCTTCCGACATGTTCACGGAAACTGGAAACACCATATATTTT. Full variable domain (missing parts from reference TRBV15 and TRBJ1-3): DAMVIQNPRYQVTQFGKPVTLSCSQTLNHNVMYWYQQKSSQAPKLLFHYYDKDFNNEADTPDNFQSRRPNTSFCFLDIRSPGLGDTAMYLCATSRPSDMFTETGNTIYFGEGSWLTVV.

The chain employs TRBV3-1 (or the pseudogene TRBV3-2) and TRBJ2-3, with TRBD1 matching 7 bases. The CDR3 length is 14 residues. V shed 5 bases and J 4 bases; nucleotides not matched to a gene: 6. Germline V gene data show CDR1 as LGHDT and CDR2 as YNNKEL (reference sequence). CDR3 sequence (DNA): TGTGCCAGCAGCGGGGTCCAGGGGGCAGATACGCAGTATTTT. Protein product: CASSGVQGADTQYF.

This clone was found a few times. The CDR3 loop is CATSRVAGWGENEQFF. CDR3 sequence (DNA): TGTGCCACCAGCAGAGTGGCGGGTTGGGGGGAAAATGAGCAGTTCTTC. This chain links TRBV15 with TRBJ2-1, with D perhaps TRBD2 (6 bases). Germline V lookup: CDR1 LNHNV, CDR2 YYDKDF (reference sequence). V was cut by 1 base and J by 7 bases, with 17 bases left in between. The CDR3 is 16 amino acids.

The rearrangement uses TRBV2 and TRBJ2-3; possibly TRBD1 for D (6 bases). Trimming shortened V by 4 bases and J by 9 bases, and 17 bases separated the two germline ends. Germline lookup yields CDR1 SNHLY and CDR2 FYNNEI. The CDR3 contains 14 residues. In DNA form, the CDR3 reads TGTGCCAGCAGTGTAGGACAGTCCGAGGCCACGCAGTATTTT. Translation gives CASSVGQSEATQYF.

V is TRBV3-1 (or the pseudogene TRBV3-2) and J is TRBJ2-5; TRBD2 matches 8 bases. The CDR3 spans 14 residues. Per the germline V gene, CDR1 is LGHDT and CDR2 is YNNKEL (reference sequence). The V and J ends lost 1 base and 4 bases, in that order; junction bases with no gene match: 2. The CDR3 bases are TGTGCCAGCAGCCAAGGACTAGCGATAGAGACCCAGTACTTC. Its translation: CASSQGLAIETQYF.

This chain connects TRBV19 to TRBJ2-3; 8 nucleotides align to TRBD1. From germline, CDR1 is LNHDA and CDR2 SQIVND (reference sequence). V lost 0 bases to trimming and J lost 4 bases; unmatched junction nucleotides: 9. The CDR3 extends over 17 amino acids. DNA for the CDR3: TGTGCCAGTAGTATAGATACCGGGACAGGTCCCGCAGATACGCAGTATTTT. Residues: CASSIDTGTGPADTQYF.

J is TRBJ2-2 and V is TRBV12-3 or TRBV12-4; D not resolved. Trimming cost V 3 bases and J 6 bases, with 2 bases left between them. The length of the CDR3 is 11 residues. This chain's CDR3 is CASSFPGELFF. The CDR3 DNA sequence: TGTGCCAGCAGTTTCCCCGGGGAGCTGTTTTTT.

CDR3 protein: CASSSGPGRLNTEAFF. As DNA, the CDR3 is TGTGCCAGTAGTTCGGGGCCGGGACGGTTGAACACTGAAGCTTTCTTT. The chain is built from TRBV19 and TRBJ1-1; possibly TRBD1 for D (5 bases). The CDR3 sequence is 16 residues long. V gave up 5 bases and J gave up 0 bases, with 16 bases separating them. Germline V CDR1 and CDR2: LNHDA, SQIVND (reference sequence).

V gene TRBV11-1 combines with J gene TRBJ2-5, with TRBD2 as a possible D gene (6 bases). Trimming removed 4 bases at V and 5 bases at J, with 11 bases between. This CDR3 spans 13 amino acids. CDR1 and CDR2 (germline): SGHAT, FQDESV (reference sequence). CDR3 protein: CASSSGVIETQYF. As DNA, the CDR3 is TGTGCCAGCAGCTCGGGAGTTATCGAGACCCAGTACTTC.

The chain employs TRBV7-8 and TRBJ1-5, with TRBD1 identical over 7 bases. CDR1 and CDR2 from the germline V gene are SGHVS and FQNEAQ. The CDR3 is made up of 13 amino acids. CDR3 region: CATGVGFNQPQHF. CDR3 bases: TGTGCTACAGGGGTAGGATTCAATCAGCCCCAGCATTTT.

The chain is built from TRBV19 and TRBJ1-5, with D perhaps matching TRBD1 (5 bases). Germline V lookup: CDR1 LNHDA, CDR2 SQIVND (reference sequence). Trimming removed 3 bases from V and 2 bases from J, with 11 bases in between. This CDR3 has 15 amino acids. CDR3 DNA: TGTGCCAGTAGTATCCTGACAGACCGCAATCAGCCCCAGCATTTT. This encodes CASSILTDRNQPQHF.

This clone was picked up one time. The chain combines TRBV15 with TRBJ2-5; the match to TRBD1 covers 8 bases. Losses at the gene ends were 1 base for V and 5 bases for J; bases not matched to a gene: 6. Germline V lookup: CDR1 LNHNV, CDR2 YYDKDF (reference sequence). The CDR3 has 15 amino acids. As DNA, the CDR3 is TGTGCCACCAGCAGAGCCCAGGGGGCAGTGGAGACCCAGTACTTC. It codes for CATSRAQGAVETQYF.

The chain carries TRBV24-1 and TRBJ1-4; a possible D gene is TRBD1 (5 bases). V was cut by 8 bases and J by 8 bases, with 35 bases left in between. CDR3 length: 20 amino acids. Germline CDR1 and CDR2: KGHDR and SFDVKD. The CDR3 DNA is TGTGCCACCACTTACCATCGGAACAGATACGTAGGGGATGAGGGGGAAAAACTGTTTTTT. It codes for CATTYHRNRYVGDEGEKLFF.

The chain is built from TRBV19 and TRBJ1-3, with D unclear. The germline CDR1 and CDR2 sequences are LNHDA and SQIVND (reference sequence). This CDR3 spans 13 amino acids. V shed 6 bases and J shed 3 bases, with 9 bases lying between them. CDR3 nucleotide sequence: TGTGCCAGTAGCAACGCCCTTGGAAACACCATATATTTT. The encoded protein is CASSNALGNTIYF. Combining the CDR3 with reference TRBV19 and TRBJ1-3 gives the whole variable domain DGGITQSPKYLFRKEGQNVTLSCEQNLNHDAMYWYRQDPGQGLRLIYYSQIVNDFQKGDIAEGYSVSREKKESFPLTVTSAQKNPTAFYLCASSNALGNTIYFGEGSWLTVV.

The chain recombines TRBV24-1 with TRBJ2-5; D is unresolved. The CDR3 contains 15 residues. Trimming removed 2 bases at V and 3 bases at J, with 12 bases between. Looked up from germline, CDR1 is KGHDR and CDR2 is SFDVKD. The CDR3 spells CATSDSKGGEETQYF. CDR3 nucleotides: TGTGCCACCAGTGATTCAAAGGGTGGCGAAGAGACCCAGTACTTC.

The chain combines TRBV5-4 with TRBJ1-6; no reliable D call. This CDR3 is built from 15 residues. Trimming took off 1 base at V and 2 bases at J, with 7 bases between the two ends. Germline V gives CDR1 SGHNT, CDR2 YYREEE (reference sequence). The CDR3 reads CASSLRPTYNSPLHF. CDR3 in DNA: TGTGCCAGCAGCTTGAGGCCGACCTATAATTCACCCCTCCACTTT.

The rearrangement links TRBV27 to TRBJ2-5; 11 bases align to TRBD2. The CDR3 consists of 15 residues. Germline trimming cut 1 base from V and 6 bases from J; bases unmatched to any gene: 4. Germline V gene lookup returns CDR1 MNHEY and CDR2 SMNVEV (reference sequence). CDR3 region: CASSLLAGGIKTQYF. The CDR3 DNA sequence: TGTGCCAGCAGTTTATTAGCGGGGGGGATAAAGACCCAGTACTTC.

This clone was counted a single time. This chain joins TRBV7-2 and TRBJ2-1; 10 bases fit TRBD2. The CDR3 contains 15 residues. The trim removed 5 bases at V and 8 bases at J, leaving 9 bases unmatched. CDR1 and CDR2 (germline): SGHTA, FQGNSA. CDR3 amino acids: CASSHGLAEAHEQFF. Here the CDR3 DNA reads TGTGCCAGCAGCCACGGACTAGCGGAGGCTCATGAGCAGTTCTTC.

The chain recombines TRBV6-1 with TRBJ1-2; D is unresolved. The CDR3 covers 15 residues. The ends were cut back, 0 bases at V and 0 bases at J, with 8 bases in the middle. The germline V gene encodes CDR1 MNHNS and CDR2 SASEGT. The CDR3 spells CASSEATGSNYGYTF. CDR3 sequence (DNA): TGTGCCAGCAGTGAAGCGACGGGTTCTAACTATGGCTACACCTTC.